Listed here are 14 T cell receptor beta chains from one sample, sequenced in a study of T cell responses to AZD1222 COVID-19 vaccine (dated by TCRdb to the early 2020s). Read against the paper, the sample's time point label means: about 28 days (+/-7) after the second vaccine dose. Library generation was performed with the immunoSEQ multiplex PCR assay. The table was pulled from immuneACCESS by TCRdb, which kept in-frame rearrangements only. Such tables lose some clones; where checked, under half of the loss comes from unresolved V genes, and the rest has no known cause. Across this sample there are 150,000 to 200,000 clones, with approximately 90% seen only once. The ten largest make up under 1.5% of the sample. The sample consisted of peripheral blood, taken 28 days after the second AZD1222 dose. These receptors were taken from an adult who received the AZD1222 COVID-19 vaccine.

The genes are TRBV6-1 and TRBJ1-2; D not resolved. The V gene lost 3 bases and the J gene lost 8 bases, with 13 bases spanning the gap. The CDR3 extends over 13 amino acids. Germline V gives CDR1 MNHNS, CDR2 SASEGT. Here the CDR3 reads CASSDLSGRGYTF. CDR3 DNA sequence: TGTGCCAGCAGTGATCTGTCAGGTCGAGGCTACACCTTC.

The rearrangement joins TRBV6-6 to TRBJ2-1, with 9 bases matching TRBD2. The germline gives CDR1 MNHNY, CDR2 SVGAGI (reference sequence). The V and J ends lost 8 bases and 6 bases, in that order; junction bases with no gene match: 11. The CDR3 contains 15 residues. This chain's CDR3 is CASGRREGLANEQFF. The CDR3 coding sequence is TGTGCCAGCGGCCGGCGGGAGGGCCTAGCCAATGAGCAGTTCTTC.

The chain uses TRBV19 and TRBJ2-3; D is possibly TRBD2 (6 bases). CDR3 size: 14 residues. The germline gives CDR1 LNHDA, CDR2 SQIVND (reference sequence). V dropped 5 bases and J dropped 4 bases, with 13 bases sitting between them. CDR3 sequence reads: CASSRAGSPDTQYF. The CDR3 DNA is TGTGCCAGTAGTCGGGCGGGATCCCCAGATACGCAGTATTTT. Full variable domain (outside the CDR3, taken from reference TRBV19 and TRBJ2-3): DGGITQSPKYLFRKEGQNVTLSCEQNLNHDAMYWYRQDPGQGLRLIYYSQIVNDFQKGDIAEGYSVSREKKESFPLTVTSAQKNPTAFYLCASSRAGSPDTQYFGPGTRLTVL.

V is TRBV4-1 and J is TRBJ2-7, with D possibly matching TRBD1 (6 bases). The ends were cut back, 3 bases at V and 6 bases at J, with 12 bases in the middle. CDR3 length equals 13 residues. Germline values: CDR1 MGHRA, CDR2 YSYEKL. CDR3 loop: CASSHQQGSEQYF. The CDR3 DNA is TGCGCCAGCAGCCACCAACAGGGTAGCGAGCAGTACTTC.

The chain uses TRBV28 and TRBJ2-5, with TRBD2 matching 7 bases. The CDR3 spans 15 residues. V lost 0 bases to trimming and J lost 3 bases; unmatched junction nucleotides: 4. CDR1 and CDR2 from the germline V gene are MDHEN and SYDVKM. In nucleotides, the CDR3 is TGTGCCAGCAGTTTATGGGCTAGCGGAGAAGAGACCCAGTACTTC. It translates to CASSLWASGEETQYF.

The chain links TRBV11-2 to TRBJ2-7, with 7 positions matching TRBD2. Per the germline V gene, CDR1 is SGHAT and CDR2 is FQNNGV. CDR3 length: 17 amino acids. The V and J ends lost 0 bases and 1 base, in that order; junction bases with no gene match: 9. In DNA form, the CDR3 reads TGTGCCAGCAGCTTAGATCTGGGAGTAGCGGGTTCCTACGAGCAGTACTTC. Its translation is CASSLDLGVAGSYEQYF.

This clone has just a few counts. V and J are TRBV2 and TRBJ2-7; 10 bases match TRBD1. Germline-derived CDR1 and CDR2 are SNHLY and FYNNEI. The length of the CDR3 is 14 residues. The V gene end was trimmed by 5 bases and the J gene end by 6 bases; junction bases not matched to a gene: 7. The CDR3: CASSLRTGGTEQYF. In nucleotides, the CDR3 is TGTGCCAGCAGTCTCCGGACAGGGGGTACCGAGCAGTACTTC.

The chain couples TRBV27 to TRBJ1-5; 7 bases agree with TRBD1. Trimming at V came to 4 bases and at J to 2 bases, leaving 2 bases not matched to a gene. The CDR3 length is 14 residues. Germline V gene lookup returns CDR1 MNHEY and CDR2 SMNVEV (reference sequence). The CDR3 loop is CASSYGQGNQPQHF. CDR3 in DNA: TGTGCCAGCAGTTACGGACAGGGCAATCAGCCCCAGCATTTT.

V and J are TRBV28 and TRBJ2-7, with D possibly matching TRBD2 (5 bases). Germline V CDR1 and CDR2: MDHEN, SYDVKM. The CDR3 sequence is 15 residues long. Trimming stripped 3 bases from V and 5 bases from J, with 17 bases between. CDR3: CASSLQTGIFDEQYF. For the CDR3, the DNA is TGTGCCAGCAGTTTGCAGACCGGGATATTTGACGAGCAGTACTTC.

V usage is TRBV4-1 and J usage is TRBJ2-7, with 7 positions matching TRBD1. Germline CDR1 and CDR2: MGHRA and YSYEKL. Germline trimming cut 0 bases from V and 2 bases from J; bases unmatched to any gene: 13. The CDR3 is 18 amino acids. Written as DNA, the CDR3 is TGCGCCAGCAGCCAAGATCAGAGAGGGCAGGGGGTAACCTACGAGCAGTACTTC. Its translation: CASSQDQRGQGVTYEQYF.

V is TRBV19 and J is TRBJ2-1; 11 nucleotides line up with TRBD1. The germline V gene has CDR1 LNHDA and CDR2 SQIVND (reference sequence). The CDR3 is made up of 16 amino acids. The V gene end was trimmed by 7 bases and the J gene end by 8 bases; junction bases not matched to a gene: 13. CDR3 sequence reads: CASTHHRDRGVDEQFF. DNA of the CDR3: TGTGCCAGTACCCACCACCGGGACAGGGGGGTCGATGAGCAGTTCTTC.

This chain joins TRBV24-1 and TRBJ2-7; D call uncertain. V was clipped by 3 bases and J by 5 bases, with 13 bases between them. Germline V CDR1 and CDR2: KGHDR, SFDVKD. The CDR3 contains 14 residues. CDR3 coding DNA: TGTGCCACCAGTGATCCCTCCCGGCTAAACGAGCAGTACTTC. It is translated as CATSDPSRLNEQYF.

The V and J genes are TRBV14 and TRBJ2-7, with D unclear. CDR3 length: 14 amino acids. Trimming took 0 bases from V and 3 from J, leaving 9 bases between them. The germline V gene encodes CDR1 SGHDN and CDR2 FVKESK. The DNA for the CDR3 is TGTGCCAGCAGCCAAGATACTCACGGCTACGAGCAGTACTTC. Its protein product is CASSQDTHGYEQYF.

The chain links TRBV7-9 to TRBJ2-7; TRBD2 aligns across 7 bases. The germline V gene has CDR1 SEHNR and CDR2 FQNEAQ (reference sequence). The J segment lost 4 bases and the V segment lost 4 bases, leaving 16 bases of the junction unmatched. The length of the CDR3 is 17 residues. CDR3 DNA sequence: TGTGCCAGCAGCTCCCCAAGCCTAACCGGGACTACTTACGAGCAGTACTTC. Translation gives CASSSPSLTGTTYEQYF.